The clone carrying this T cell receptor beta chain occurred many times. As yet, its antigen is unknown. The data originate from a study of molecular identifiers for immune sequencing clone quantification. Findings and caveats of the study: Spiked-in Jurkat TCR RNA corresponding to one cell was reported as detectable against approximately 900,000 naive cells.

MiXCR, applied by TCRdb to the PCR reads, yields one record per CDR3 protein. In the table there are about 10,000 distinct CDR3 sequences, 21% of which are singletons. Germline values: CDR1 GTSNPN, CDR2 SVGIG (reference sequence). CDR3 size: 16 residues. The V and J ends lost 2 bases and 2 bases, in that order; junction bases with no gene match: 8. This sequence originates from a human donor in good health. Some libraries in this study had Jurkat cell RNA spiked in. This chain links TRBV30 with TRBJ2-3, with TRBD2 matching 9 bases. The sample comprised naive CD8+ T cells from blood, with Jurkat cell RNA spiked in. The subset is: FACS-sorted CD8+CD4-CCR7+CD45RA+ naive T cells. CDR3 sequence reads: CAWSRGLAGLTDTQYF. In DNA form, the CDR3 reads TGTGCCTGGAGTCGAGGGCTAGCGGGGCTCACAGATACGCAGTATTTT.